This TCR beta chain was captured in a study of T cell repertoires in cytomegalovirus infection. At the level of the study: Signatures in public TCR beta sequences pointed to both CMV infection and matching HLA type.

Of note for this clonotype: Antigen: not known.

In germline, CDR1 is DFQATT, CDR2 SNEGSKA (reference sequence). The CDR3 covers 14 residues. V lost 5 bases and J lost 0; bases outside the gene matches: 4. TCRdb re-analysed the reads in MiXCR, keeping a single row per CDR3 protein. The sample has 680,000 or so distinct CDR3 sequences; roughly 36% are singletons. This chain connects TRBV20-1 to TRBJ1-5; 7 bases line up with TRBD1. Sequenced material: cultured PBMCs, taken from culture after CMV antigen stimulation. This TCR came from a human donor in good health (CMV status not recorded). Some clones in this sample may be carry-over from other donors' samples. The CDR3 region has the DNA TGCAGTGCTGCGGGACAGAATAGCAATCAGCCCCAGCATTTT. It codes for CSAAGQNSNQPQHF.